Many counts were recorded for the clone carrying this TCR beta chain. Via MiXCR, TCRdb re-called the 5' RACE reads, giving one row per CDR3 protein. The repertoire holds about 55,000 distinct CDR3 sequences, with under 8% as singletons. V was shortened by 0 bases and J by 6 bases, with 13 bases between the two germline ends. The length of the CDR3 is 15 residues. Germline-derived CDR1 and CDR2 are SGHDN and FVKESK. The data are from a study of early T cells in non-severe SARS-CoV-2 infection. V gene TRBV14 combines with J gene TRBJ2-3; weak D call: TRBD2 (5 bases). Sequencing was performed on whole blood, taken at baseline. This sequence was found in an adult who was a healthcare worker with PCR-confirmed SARS-CoV-2 infection or an uninfected control (not recorded which). CDR3 DNA sequence: TGTGCCAGCAGCCAAGAGGCGGGTACGATGGATACGCAGTATTTT. Translation gives CASSQEAGTMDTQYF.